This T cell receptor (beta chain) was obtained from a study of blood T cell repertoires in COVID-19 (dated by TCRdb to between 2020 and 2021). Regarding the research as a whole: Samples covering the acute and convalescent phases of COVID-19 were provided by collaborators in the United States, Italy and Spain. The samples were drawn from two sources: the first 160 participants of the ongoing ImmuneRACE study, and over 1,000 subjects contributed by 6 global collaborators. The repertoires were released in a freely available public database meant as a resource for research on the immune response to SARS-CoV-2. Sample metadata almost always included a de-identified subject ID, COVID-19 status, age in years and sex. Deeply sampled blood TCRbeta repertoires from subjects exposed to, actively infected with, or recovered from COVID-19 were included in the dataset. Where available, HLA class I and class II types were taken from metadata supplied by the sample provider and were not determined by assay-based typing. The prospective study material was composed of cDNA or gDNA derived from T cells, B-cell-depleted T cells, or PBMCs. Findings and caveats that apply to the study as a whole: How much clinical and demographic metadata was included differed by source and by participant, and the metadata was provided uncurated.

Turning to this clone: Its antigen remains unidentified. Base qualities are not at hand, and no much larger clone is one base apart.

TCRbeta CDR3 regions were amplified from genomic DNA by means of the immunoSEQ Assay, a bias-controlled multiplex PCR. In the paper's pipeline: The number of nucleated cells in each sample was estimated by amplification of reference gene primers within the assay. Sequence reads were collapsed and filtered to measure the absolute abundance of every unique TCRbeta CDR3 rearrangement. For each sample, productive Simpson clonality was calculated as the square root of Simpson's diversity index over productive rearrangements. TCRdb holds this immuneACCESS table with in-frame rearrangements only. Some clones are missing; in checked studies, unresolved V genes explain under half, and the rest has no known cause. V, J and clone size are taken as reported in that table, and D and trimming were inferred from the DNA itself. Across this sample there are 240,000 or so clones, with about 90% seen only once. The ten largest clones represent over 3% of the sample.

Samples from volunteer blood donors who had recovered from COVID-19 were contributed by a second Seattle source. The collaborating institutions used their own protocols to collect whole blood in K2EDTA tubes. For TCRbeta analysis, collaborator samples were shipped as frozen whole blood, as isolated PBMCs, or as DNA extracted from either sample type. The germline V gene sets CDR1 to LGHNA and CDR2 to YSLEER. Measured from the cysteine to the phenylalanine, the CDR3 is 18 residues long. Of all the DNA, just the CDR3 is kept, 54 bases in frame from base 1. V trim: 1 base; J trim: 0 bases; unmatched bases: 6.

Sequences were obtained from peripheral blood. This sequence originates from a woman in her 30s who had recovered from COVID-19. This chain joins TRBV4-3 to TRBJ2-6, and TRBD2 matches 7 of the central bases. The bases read TGCGCCAGCAGCCAAGCGGAGCGGGGTCGCTCTGGGGCCAACGTCCTGACTTTC. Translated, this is CASSQAERGRSGANVLTF.